A selection of T cell receptor beta chains follows, all from one sample in a study of T cell responses to AZD1222 COVID-19 vaccine. Produced via immunoSEQ multiplex PCR; TCRdb's table is partial and in-frame only. This table holds some 84,000 clones, around 86% found once. Material: peripheral blood, obtained on day 0 of AZD1222 vaccination. Receptors were obtained from an adult in good health. Each CDR3 is given with its conserved first and last residue. Fields, in order: J gene, clone size, V gene, D gene, CDR3 DNA, CDR3 protein. D genes are given only for firm matches. Size is stated for part of the rows, as once, few or many counts, or as a class when the clone is expanded.

TRBJ1-5,.,TRBV2,.,TGTGCCAGCAGTGAGCAGGTGGAAAGTAATCAGCCCCAGCATTTT,CASSEQVESNQPQHF
TRBJ2-1,.,TRBV6-4,TRBD1,TGTGCCAGCAGTGACTCAACAGGGGGCGCGAACAATGAGCAGTTCTTC,CASSDSTGGANNEQFF
TRBJ2-7,.,TRBV9,TRBD2,TGTGCCAGCAGCCCCAGCGGGGGGTTAAGCTTCGAGCAGTACTTC,CASSPSGGLSFEQYF
TRBJ2-1,.,TRBV2,TRBD2,TGTGCCAGCAGGGGACTAGCGGACTACAATGAGCAGTTCTTC,CASRGLADYNEQFF
TRBJ2-2,.,TRBV4-3,.,TGCGCCAGCAGCCAAGATTTTCCGAACACCGGGGAGCTGTTTTTT,CASSQDFPNTGELFF
TRBJ2-7,once,TRBV5-1,TRBD2,TGCGCCAGCAGCTTGGATGCCGGGACTAGGGGCGAGCAGTACTTC,CASSLDAGTRGEQYF
TRBJ1-1,.,TRBV19,.,TGTGCCAGTAGTACCCAACAACTTAACACTGAAGCTTTCTTT,CASSTQQLNTEAFF
TRBJ1-6,.,TRBV5-1,.,TGCGCCAGCAGCCTGGAACCTGGGGGCTCGTTTTCACCCCTCCACTTT,CASSLEPGGSFSPLHF
TRBJ1-6,.,TRBV30,.,TGTGCCTGGAGTGGCGACAGGCTCAGCTCCTATAATTCACCCCTCCACTTT,CAWSGDRLSSYNSPLHF
TRBJ2-7,few,TRBV28,TRBD1,TGTGCCAGCAGACCCGGGACAGGTCCCTACGAGCAGTACTTC,CASRPGTGPYEQYF
TRBJ1-1,few,TRBV5-1,.,TGCGCCAGCAGCTCGCACGGGAGCACTGAAGCTTTCTTT,CASSSHGSTEAFF
TRBJ2-7,.,TRBV19,TRBD1,TGTGCCAGTAGTATACAGGGGGCGGGAGAGCAGTACTTC,CASSIQGAGEQYF
TRBJ1-4,.,TRBV28,.,TGTGCCAGCAGGAACGCAGGAACTAATGAAAAACTGTTTTTT,CASRNAGTNEKLFF
TRBJ2-1,.,TRBV7-3,.,TGTGCCAGCAGCTTAAATCCCCCCTCGACAGTTCCCTACAATGAGCAGTTCTTC,CASSLNPPSTVPYNEQFF
TRBJ2-7,.,TRBV6-6,.,TGTGCCAGCAGTGCCTTTGGCGAGCAGTACTTC,CASSAFGEQYF
TRBJ1-2,once,TRBV6-1,TRBD1,TGTGCCAGCAGTGAAACAATCGGGACAGGTCGGAAAGGCTACACCTTC,CASSETIGTGRKGYTF
TRBJ2-3,.,TRBV7-3,.,TGTGCCAGCAGTCGGGACACCAGCACAGATACGCAGTATTTT,CASSRDTSTDTQYF
TRBJ2-2,.,TRBV5-6,TRBD2,TGTGCCAGCAGCTTGGGGGTAGCGGGAAACACCGGGGAGCTGTTTTTT,CASSLGVAGNTGELFF
TRBJ1-4,.,TRBV6-4,TRBD1,TGTGCCAGAGGACAGGGGACTGAAAAACTGTTTTTT,CARGQGTEKLFF
TRBJ2-6,once,TRBV5-1,.,TGCGCCAGCAGCTTGTCAGCCTCGATGGGGGCCAACGTCCTGACTTTC,CASSLSASMGANVLTF
TRBJ1-5,.,TRBV6-2/TRBV6-3,.,TGTGCCAGCAGTTACTCGGGGGGTGGTCAGCCCCAGCATTTT,CASSYSGGGQPQHF
TRBJ1-2,.,TRBV6-1,TRBD1,TGTGCCAGCAGTGAGACAGGGGGCCTTAACTATGGCTACACCTTC,CASSETGGLNYGYTF
TRBJ1-2,.,TRBV2,.,TGTGCCAGCAGTGAAACCCGGACAGCTACCTATGGCTACACCTTC,CASSETRTATYGYTF
TRBJ1-1,few,TRBV18,.,TGTGCCAGCTCACCAGCACAGGGACCCGGGAACACTGAAGCTTTCTTT,CASSPAQGPGNTEAFF
TRBJ2-7,.,TRBV24-1,.,TGTGCCACGACCAGTGACCAGCGGAGCTCCTACGAGCAGTACTTC,CATTSDQRSSYEQYF
TRBJ2-3,.,TRBV5-1,TRBD1,TGCGCCAGCAGCACCGGGACAGGCACAGATACGCAGTATTTT,CASSTGTGTDTQYF
TRBJ2-5,.,TRBV7-2,.,TGTGCCAGCAGCCCCCGACTACAAGAGACCCAGTACTTC,CASSPRLQETQYF
TRBJ1-1,.,TRBV7-8,.,TGTGCCAGCAGCTTAGGATATGGGGCCAACACTGAAGCTTTCTTT,CASSLGYGANTEAFF
TRBJ2-5,.,TRBV5-8,.,TGTGCCAGCAGCCGTTCCGGGGGCGAGAGGGAGACCCAGTACTTC,CASSRSGGERETQYF
TRBJ2-6,.,TRBV6-5,TRBD1,TGTGCCAGCAGAGCCCAGGGGGCTGGGGCCAACGTCCTGACTTTC,CASRAQGAGANVLTF
TRBJ1-1,once,TRBV6-5,.,TGTGCCAGCAGTTATCAGGTTTCGGTGAACGCTGAAGCTTTCTTT,CASSYQVSVNAEAFF
TRBJ2-3,.,TRBV29-1,TRBD1,TGCAGCGTTGGTGGACAGGTCTGGGCAGATACGCAGTATTTT,CSVGGQVWADTQYF
TRBJ2-7,.,TRBV11-2,TRBD2,TGTGCCAGCAGCCGTTCTACCTCGGCTAGCGGGAGGGCCAGGGACGAGCAGTACTTC,CASSRSTSASGRARDEQYF
TRBJ2-7,.,TRBV5-8,.,TGTGCCAGCAGCTGGGGATGGATCGCGGCGGAGCAGTACTTC,CASSWGWIAAEQYF
TRBJ1-3,.,TRBV19,.,TGTGCCAGTAGTTTGACAGTACCCTCTGGAAACACCATATATTTT,CASSLTVPSGNTIYF
TRBJ1-1,.,TRBV7-2,.,TGTGCCAGCAGCATTCCCGGGGGCACTGAAGCTTTCTTT,CASSIPGGTEAFF
TRBJ2-7,.,TRBV19,TRBD1,TGTGCCAGTAGCCGACGACAGGGTTCCTACGAGCAGTACTTC,CASSRRQGSYEQYF
TRBJ2-7,.,TRBV7-9,.,TGTGCCAGCAGCTTAGATACGCGCGAGCAGTACTTC,CASSLDTREQYF
TRBJ1-1,.,TRBV6-1,TRBD1,TGTGCCAGCAGTGACCGACAGGGAAGTACTGAAGCTTTCTTT,CASSDRQGSTEAFF
TRBJ2-5,.,TRBV28,TRBD1,TGTGCCAGCAGTTTCCGGGACAGCGAGACCCAGTACTTC,CASSFRDSETQYF
TRBJ2-2,few,TRBV11-2,.,TGTGCCAGCAGCCCTTACAGGGCCGGCGGGGAGCTGTTTTTT,CASSPYRAGGELFF
TRBJ2-2,.,TRBV19,TRBD2,TGTGCCAGTAGGCAGACTAGCGGGAGCGCCGGGGAGCTGTTTTTT,CASRQTSGSAGELFF
TRBJ1-5,.,TRBV5-6,.,TGTGCCAGCAGCTTCCGGGGCGGGACGGTTTATAGCAATCAGCCCCAGCATTTT,CASSFRGGTVYSNQPQHF
TRBJ1-2,.,TRBV28,TRBD1,TGTGCCAGCAGCCCGGGACAGGGTCAGAGCTATGGCTACACCTTC,CASSPGQGQSYGYTF
TRBJ1-6,.,TRBV30,.,TGTGCCTGGAGTGTAGGAAACCCTAGTTCACCCCTCCACTTT,CAWSVGNPSSPLHF
TRBJ2-5,.,TRBV7-8,.,TGTGCCAGCGGTTTTCGTGTTTGGAAGGTCCGGGAGACCCAGTACTTC,CASGFRVWKVRETQYF
TRBJ1-1,.,TRBV4-1,TRBD1,TGCGCCAGCAGCCAGGGGACAGCCTTGAACACTGAAGCTTTCTTT,CASSQGTALNTEAFF
TRBJ2-3,.,TRBV18,.,TGTGCCAGCTCACCAAGCAGGGTAGGCACAGATACGCAGTATTTT,CASSPSRVGTDTQYF
TRBJ2-1,.,TRBV27,TRBD2,TGTGCCAGCAGTTCGGGACTAGCGGGAGAGAACGAATTCTTC,CASSSGLAGENEFF
TRBJ2-2,.,TRBV12-1,.,TGTGCCAGCAGCTTAATCCGCCCGGGACAGACGACCGGGGAGCTGTTTTTT,CASSLIRPGQTTGELFF
TRBJ1-6,.,TRBV11-2,TRBD1,TGTGCCAGCAGCTTTAGGACAGGGGGATCAGACTATAATTCACCCCTCCACTTT,CASSFRTGGSDYNSPLHF
TRBJ2-2,.,TRBV4-3,TRBD2,TGCGCCAGCAGCCCCCAGGGGTTGCTAGCGGGAGCAACCGGGGAGCTGTTTTTT,CASSPQGLLAGATGELFF
TRBJ2-2,.,TRBV7-9,.,TGTGCCAGCAGCTTAGTACAGGAAACCGGGGAGCTGTTTTTT,CASSLVQETGELFF
TRBJ2-1,.,TRBV3-1/TRBV3-2,TRBD1,TGTGCCAGCAGCCAAGGGACAGGGCAACCCTACAATGAGCAGTTCTTC,CASSQGTGQPYNEQFF
TRBJ1-5,.,TRBV6-5,.,TGTGCCAGCACTTATCCGGGACTGAGCAATCAGCCCCAGCATTTT,CASTYPGLSNQPQHF
TRBJ1-5,.,TRBV9,.,TGTGCCAGCAGCGTTACCGACGATAGCAATCAGCCCCAGCATTTT,CASSVTDDSNQPQHF
TRBJ2-3,.,TRBV18,.,TGTGCCAGCTCACCTTCCGGGACAAGGGGGACAGATACGCAGTATTTT,CASSPSGTRGTDTQYF